This T cell receptor (beta chain) comes out of a study of beta chain features in type 1 diabetes. This clone was found many times. A junction boundary mismatches the germline segment, possibly from a read error. Expressed TCRB transcripts were sequenced, since all the RNA that had been isolated was reverse transcribed. For naive, central memory and regulatory T cell samples, reads averaged roughly 3.7 million. Profiling relied on immunoSEQ multiplex PCR, and the TCRdb table lists in-frame clones only, not all of them. The data contain about 290,000 clones, around 7.3% of them singletons. Germline CDR1 and CDR2: MNHNY and SVGAGI (reference sequence). CDR3 size: 14 residues.

This TCR derives from a young woman in good health. Sample: central memory CD4+ T cells from blood. The rearrangement joins TRBV6-6 to TRBJ2-5; D is ambiguous. CDR3 protein: CASSYATYTYKTHF. Here the CDR3 DNA reads TGTGCCAGCAGTTACGCGACTTACACCTACAAGACACACTTC.